This passage covers 30 T cell receptor beta chains from one sample sequenced in a study of blood T cell repertoires in COVID-19. The repertoire was sequenced with immunoSEQ multiplex PCR; TCRdb's copy has only in-frame clones and lacks some. The sample has about 27,000 clones, approximately 72% seen once. Sequencing used peripheral blood. The receptors derive from a man in his fifties or sixties with active or convalescent COVID-19.

The chain is built from TRBV6-5 and TRBJ2-1, with 7 positions matching TRBD2. Germline assignment: CDR1 MNHEY and CDR2 SVGAGI. Trimming removed 0 bases from V and 10 bases from J; junction bases left unmatched: 6. This CDR3 contains 14 residues. The DNA for the CDR3 is TGTGCCAGCAGTTACTCGCCTGGGACTAAAGAGCAGTTCTTC. Encoded protein: CASSYSPGTKEQFF.

On this clone: Other nucleotide sequences in the sample specify the same CDR3. The V gene is TRBV7-9, the J gene TRBJ1-1, with TRBD1 matching 8 bases. Germline trimming cut 5 bases from V and 3 bases from J; bases unmatched to any gene: 8. Germline lookup yields CDR1 SEHNR and CDR2 FQNEAQ (reference sequence). The CDR3 contains 15 residues. The CDR3 is CASSANLQGDTEAFF. Written as DNA, the CDR3 is TGTGCCAGCAGCGCAAATCTACAGGGGGACACTGAAGCTTTCTTT.

V and J are TRBV6-5 and TRBJ1-3; perhaps TRBD1 as D (5 bases). Trimming pared 6 bases from V and 2 bases from J, leaving 14 bases between. CDR1 and CDR2 from the germline V gene are MNHEY and SVGAGI. This CDR3 comprises 15 residues. The CDR3 is CASRTSGRAGNTIYF. CDR3 in DNA: TGTGCCAGCAGGACTTCAGGGAGGGCTGGAAACACCATATATTTT.

The gene calls are TRBV11-2 and TRBJ2-1, with D tentatively TRBD2 (6 bases). V was shortened by 8 bases and J by 8 bases, with 22 bases between the two germline ends. Germline lookup yields CDR1 SGHAT and CDR2 FQNNGV. The CDR3 length is 15 residues. The CDR3 loop reads CASRQVEGLRDEQFF. The CDR3 bases are TGTGCCAGCCGGCAGGTGGAGGGCCTCCGCGATGAGCAGTTCTTC.

This clone was seen only a few times. The CDR3 DNA follows: TGTGCCAGCTCACCGGCAGGGGGTAACTATGGCTACACCTTC. Its translation: CASSPAGGNYGYTF. This chain uses TRBV18 with TRBJ1-2; 7 bases agree with TRBD1. CDR3 size: 14 residues. V shed 3 bases and J 1 base; nucleotides not matched to a gene: 2. The germline CDR1 and CDR2 sequences are KGHSH and LQKENI. The full variable domain, in which reference TRBV18 and TRBJ1-2 provide the parts outside the CDR3, is NAGVMQNPRHLVRRRGQEARLRCSPMKGHSHVYWYRQLPEEGLKFMVYLQKENIIDESGMPKERFSAEFPKEGPSILRIQQVVRGDSAAYFCASSPAGGNYGYTFGSGTRLTVV.

This rearrangement joins TRBV14 to TRBJ1-1; possibly TRBD1 for D (5 bases). Germline values: CDR1 SGHDN, CDR2 FVKESK. The CDR3 length is 15 residues. Trimming removed 4 bases from V and 5 bases from J, with 17 bases in between. The CDR3 reads CASSLPGTRVTEAFF. CDR3 DNA sequence: TGTGCCAGCAGCCTCCCCGGGACTAGGGTAACTGAAGCTTTCTTT. The variable domain in full, completed from reference TRBV14 and TRBJ1-1, reads EAGVTQFPSHSVIEKGQTVTLRCDPISGHDNLYWYRRVMGKEIKFLLHFVKESKQDESGMPNNRFLAERTGGTYSTLKVQPAELEDSGVYFCASSLPGTRVTEAFFGQGTRLTVV.

This clone has more than one count but fewer than ten. V is TRBV7-9 and J is TRBJ1-5; D possibly corresponds to TRBD1 (6 bases). With 5 bases removed from V and 2 bases from J, the gap between germline ends came to 13 bases. Germline loops: CDR1 SEHNR, CDR2 FQNEAQ (reference sequence). This CDR3 has 15 residues. This CDR3 is CASSQGGEGNQPQHF. CDR3 nucleotide sequence: TGTGCCAGCAGCCAAGGGGGGGAAGGCAATCAGCCCCAGCATTTT. Together with reference TRBV7-9 and TRBJ1-5, the CDR3 gives the full variable domain: DTGVSQNPRHKITKRGQNVTFRCDPISEHNRLYWYRQTLGQGPEFLTYFQNEAQLEKSRLLSDRFSAERPKGSFSTLEIQRTEQGDSAMYLCASSQGGEGNQPQHFGDGTRLSIL.

V and J are TRBV14 and TRBJ1-1; possibly TRBD1 for D (5 bases). The CDR3 is 15 residues long. Trimming stripped 4 bases from V and 1 base from J, with 13 bases between. CDR1 SGHDN and CDR2 FVKESK come from the germline V gene. CDR3 in amino acids: CASSPQRGRNTEAFF. The DNA for the CDR3 is TGTGCCAGCAGCCCCCAGCGGGGACGGAACACTGAAGCTTTCTTT.

The chain recombines TRBV5-1 with TRBJ1-1, with TRBD1 matching 7 bases. The trim removed 0 bases at V and 5 bases at J, leaving 10 bases unmatched. The CDR3 sequence is 16 residues long. The V gene's germline CDR1 is SGHRS and CDR2 YFSETQ. The CDR3 loop is CASSLAQRGPRTEAFF. The CDR3 DNA is TGCGCCAGCAGCTTGGCGCAAAGGGGGCCTAGGACTGAAGCTTTCTTT.

This clone was seen just once. The genes are TRBV7-2 and TRBJ2-1; D remains unclear. This CDR3 region has 15 residues. V was shortened by 5 bases and J by 6 bases, with 17 bases between the two germline ends. In germline, CDR1 is SGHTA, CDR2 FQGNSA. The chain's CDR3 is CASSRPPRVGNEQFF. CDR3 in DNA: TGTGCCAGCAGCAGGCCCCCCCGGGTCGGCAATGAGCAGTTCTTC.

The chain is built from TRBV5-6 and TRBJ2-3; 7 nucleotides align to TRBD2. V gave up 5 bases and J gave up 6 bases; unmatched junction bases: 12. The CDR3 runs 15 residues. Germline V gives CDR1 SGHDT, CDR2 YYEEEE. CDR3 protein: CASSPVLRESDTQYF. The CDR3 DNA sequence: TGTGCCAGCAGTCCCGTGTTGCGGGAGAGTGATACGCAGTATTTT.

The V gene is TRBV18, the J gene TRBJ2-1, with 8 bases aligning to TRBD1. Germline values: CDR1 KGHSH, CDR2 LQKENI. Trimming at V came to 5 bases and at J to 4 bases, leaving 7 bases not matched to a gene. The CDR3 has 15 residues. CDR3 loop: CASSTNRDRYNEQFF. CDR3 bases: TGTGCCAGCTCAACAAACCGGGACAGGTACAATGAGCAGTTCTTC.

For the CDR3, the DNA is TGTGCCAGCCATGTTAGCGGGGGCCCAGAGACCCAGTACTTC. As protein: CASHVSGGPETQYF. The rearrangement links TRBV7-8 to TRBJ2-5; 9 bases match TRBD2. The J segment lost 4 bases and the V segment lost 8 bases, leaving 8 bases of the junction unmatched. CDR3 size: 14 residues. Germline-derived CDR1 and CDR2 are SGHVS and FQNEAQ.

This clone was seen only a few times. This chain connects TRBV20-1 to TRBJ2-1, with 13 bases identical to TRBD2. The CDR3 is 16 residues long. The junction had 6 bases not matched to a gene; V was cut back by 3 bases and J by 4 bases. CDR1 is DFQATT and CDR2 is SNEGSKA in the germline V gene (reference sequence). CDR3 in amino acids: CSASTSGRAGYNEQFF. The CDR3 DNA sequence: TGCAGTGCTAGTACTAGCGGGAGGGCCGGGTACAATGAGCAGTTCTTC.

The chain employs TRBV18 and TRBJ1-1; D might be TRBD1 (5 bases). V was shortened by 0 bases and J by 1 base, with 12 bases between the two germline ends. Germline assignment: CDR1 KGHSH and CDR2 LQKENI. The CDR3 is 16 amino acids. The CDR3 is CASSPPGGKRNTEAFF. DNA for the CDR3: TGTGCCAGCTCACCACCCGGGGGAAAGCGGAACACTGAAGCTTTCTTT. The full variable domain, rest sourced from reference TRBV18 and TRBJ1-1, is NAGVMQNPRHLVRRRGQEARLRCSPMKGHSHVYWYRQLPEEGLKFMVYLQKENIIDESGMPKERFSAEFPKEGPSILRIQQVVRGDSAAYFCASSPPGGKRNTEAFFGQGTRLTVV.

The J gene is TRBJ1-1, the V gene TRBV11-1; 7 nucleotides line up with TRBD1. J gave up 3 bases and V 5 bases, and 6 bases lay outside the gene matches. Germline-derived CDR1 and CDR2 are SGHAT and FQDESV (reference sequence). This CDR3 comprises 14 residues. Written as DNA, the CDR3 is TGTGCCAGCAGCGGTAGACAGGGATACACTGAAGCTTTCTTT. This encodes CASSGRQGYTEAFF.

The rearrangement joins TRBV18 to TRBJ1-1, with 9 bases identical to TRBD1. With 1 base clipped from V and 5 bases from J, the junction kept 5 bases outside the gene matches. The CDR3 contains 15 residues. Germline CDR1 reads KGHSH; CDR2 reads LQKENI. CDR3 loop: CASSPQGQGKTEAFF. CDR3 nucleotides: TGTGCCAGCTCACCACAAGGACAGGGGAAGACTGAAGCTTTCTTT.

J is TRBJ1-2 and V is TRBV3-1 (or the pseudogene TRBV3-2); a weak D match, TRBD1 (5 bases). Germline V gene lookup returns CDR1 LGHDT and CDR2 YNNKEL (reference sequence). With 2 bases removed from V and 6 bases from J, the gap between germline ends came to 16 bases. This CDR3 is 15 amino acids long. The CDR3 DNA reads TGTGCCAGCAGCCAACAAGAAGTGCAGGGCCATGGCTACACCTTC. Translation: CASSQQEVQGHGYTF.

This clone has a handful of counts. V gene TRBV21-1 combines with J gene TRBJ1-1; TRBD1 is taken as the D call from the table, unchecked against the DNA. TRBV21-1 is listed as a pseudogene. The CDR3 runs to 14 residues. The CDR3 DNA reads TGTGCCAGCAGCAAAGTTGGGCGGAACACTGAAGCTTTCTTT. Amino acids: CASSKVGRNTEAFF.

The chain combines TRBV7-2 with TRBJ2-5; the match to TRBD2 covers 8 bases. Judging by the DNA end, TRBJ2-7 fits better; the J call may be wrong. The CDR3 covers 15 residues. Germline V gene sequence: CDR1 SGHTA, CDR2 FQGNSA. Here the CDR3 DNA reads TGTGCCAGCACCCTAAGCGGGGGACCCCCCTACGAGCAGTACTTC. Translated: CASTLSGGPPYEQYF.

The V and J genes are TRBV30 and TRBJ1-2; the match to TRBD1 covers 9 bases. The germline gives CDR1 GTSNPN, CDR2 SVGIG (reference sequence). The CDR3 has 15 amino acids. Germline trimming cut 4 bases from V and 2 bases from J; bases unmatched to any gene: 8. CDR3 amino acids: CAWNTGGLANYGYTF. CDR3 DNA sequence: TGTGCCTGGAATACAGGGGGCTTGGCAAACTATGGCTACACCTTC.

This chain links TRBV6-4 with TRBJ1-2; TRBD1 matches at 7 bases. From germline, CDR1 is MRHNA and CDR2 SNTAGT. Unmatched junction bases numbered 10, after V lost 8 bases and J lost 7 bases. This CDR3 has 13 residues. This chain's CDR3 is CASSQGVLSGYTF. Written as DNA, the CDR3 is TGTGCCAGCTCTCAGGGGGTCCTTTCTGGCTACACCTTC.

This clone was counted between two and nine times. V usage is TRBV11-3 and J usage is TRBJ2-7; 14 nucleotides match TRBD2. Germline lookup yields CDR1 SGHNT and CDR2 YENEEA. CDR3 length: 17 amino acids. Trimming took 3 bases from V and 7 from J; bases not matched to a gene: 11. The CDR3 here is CASSFAGTSGGPEEQYF. For the CDR3, the DNA is TGTGCCAGCAGCTTCGCCGGGACTAGCGGGGGTCCGGAAGAGCAGTACTTC.

This clone is medium-sized within its sample. V and J are TRBV2 and TRBJ1-1, with D perhaps matching TRBD1 (6 bases). The CDR3 loop spans 14 amino acids. V was clipped by 7 bases and J by 5 bases, with 17 bases between them. CDR1 is SNHLY and CDR2 is FYNNEI in the germline V gene. CDR3 region: CASILHRVGTEAFF. DNA for the CDR3: TGTGCCAGCATTCTACACAGGGTGGGGACTGAAGCTTTCTTT.

V and J are TRBV5-5 and TRBJ1-4; 7 nucleotides agree with TRBD1. J gave up 4 bases and V 4 bases, and 4 bases lay outside the gene matches. CDR1 and CDR2 (germline): SGHKS, YYEKEE (reference sequence). This CDR3 region has 14 residues. The DNA for the CDR3 is TGTGCCAGCAGCCCACACAGGGGTAATGAAAAACTGTTTTTT. It specifies CASSPHRGNEKLFF.

This clone was counted only a few times. CDR3 protein: CASSQDRVYGYTF. DNA for the CDR3: TGTGCCAGCAGCCAGGACAGGGTGTATGGCTACACCTTC. V is TRBV7-9 and J is TRBJ1-2; 8 nucleotides line up with TRBD1. Germline V lookup: CDR1 SEHNR, CDR2 FQNEAQ (reference sequence). V shed 5 bases, J shed 5 bases, and the junction held 4 bases outside the gene matches. This CDR3 is built from 13 residues.

DNA of the CDR3: TGTGCCAGCAGTCCCCAACAGCTTTTGAACACTGAAGCTTTCTTT. Its translation: CASSPQQLLNTEAFF. The rearrangement joins TRBV28 to TRBJ1-1; D uncertain. The ends were cut back, 5 bases at V and 0 bases at J, with 13 bases in the middle. This CDR3 has 15 amino acids. CDR1 and CDR2 (germline): MDHEN, SYDVKM.

The chain employs TRBV6-2 or TRBV6-3 and TRBJ2-2; 12 positions match TRBD2. J gave up 6 bases and V 0 bases, and 5 bases lay outside the gene matches. Germline V gives CDR1 MNHEY, CDR2 SVGEGT. The CDR3 runs to 17 residues. The CDR3 region has the DNA TGTGCCAGCAGTTACTCCGGACTAGCGGGAAGCGCCGGGGAGCTGTTTTTT. Protein sequence: CASSYSGLAGSAGELFF.

Worth noting for this clone: Other DNA sequences in this sample translate to the same CDR3. The CDR3: CASSLVGSSYEQYF. The CDR3 DNA sequence: TGTGCCAGCAGCTTAGTTGGTAGCTCCTACGAGCAGTACTTC. The genes are TRBV7-9 and TRBJ2-7; D is undetermined. The CDR3 consists of 14 residues. The germline V gene encodes CDR1 SEHNR and CDR2 FQNEAQ (reference sequence). The V end lost 1 base, the J end lost 0 bases, and 7 bases lay between the germline ends.

The V and J genes are TRBV7-9 and TRBJ2-7; TRBD2 matches at 16 bases. Germline-derived CDR1 and CDR2 are SEHNR and FQNEAQ (reference sequence). The CDR3 contains 16 residues. Losses at the gene ends were 1 base for V and 5 bases for J; bases not matched to a gene: 2. CDR3 in DNA: TGTGCCAGCAGCTTAGGGGGACTAGCGGGAGGGGACGAGCAGTACTTC. It is translated as CASSLGGLAGGDEQYF. Using reference TRBV7-9 and TRBJ2-7 for the parts outside the CDR3, the full variable domain is DTGVSQNPRHKITKRGQNVTFRCDPISEHNRLYWYRQTLGQGPEFLTYFQNEAQLEKSRLLSDRFSAERPKGSFSTLEIQRTEQGDSAMYLCASSLGGLAGGDEQYFGPGTRLTVT.